The T cell receptor beta chain described here comes from a study of PD-1 blockade in classical Hodgkin lymphoma. General study results and limits: Newly diagnosed patients reportedly had lower baseline TCR diversity than healthy donors.

Assay used: immunoSEQ multiplex PCR; TCRdb lists only in-frame clones, some missing. The sample records around 20,000 clones, 89% being singletons. Time point meaning: newly diagnosed, previously untreated cHL patient sample. Magnetic negative selection served to purify CD4+ T cells out of PBMCs that had been thawed. The comparison group had newly diagnosed, previously untreated classical Hodgkin lymphoma. Notes on this clone: Its target is unknown.

V was pared by 4 bases and J by 0 bases, with 5 bases of the junction left unmatched. The V gene's germline CDR1 is SGDLS and CDR2 YYNGEE. This CDR3 comprises 17 residues. The sequencing sample was made of CD4+ T cells from blood. The sequence was collected from a human donor with classical Hodgkin lymphoma. The gene calls are TRBV9 and TRBJ2-1, with 12 positions matching TRBD2. CDR3 DNA sequence: TGTGCCAGCAGCATAGGGACTAGCGGGTACTCCTACAATGAGCAGTTCTTC. Its protein is CASSIGTSGYSYNEQFF. Full variable domain (rest looked up from reference TRBV9 and TRBJ2-1): DSGVTQTPKHLITATGQRVTLRCSPRSGDLSVYWYQQSLDQGLQFLIQYYNGEERAKGNILERFSAQQFPDLHSELNLSSLELGDSALYFCASSIGTSGYSYNEQFFGPGTRLTVL.